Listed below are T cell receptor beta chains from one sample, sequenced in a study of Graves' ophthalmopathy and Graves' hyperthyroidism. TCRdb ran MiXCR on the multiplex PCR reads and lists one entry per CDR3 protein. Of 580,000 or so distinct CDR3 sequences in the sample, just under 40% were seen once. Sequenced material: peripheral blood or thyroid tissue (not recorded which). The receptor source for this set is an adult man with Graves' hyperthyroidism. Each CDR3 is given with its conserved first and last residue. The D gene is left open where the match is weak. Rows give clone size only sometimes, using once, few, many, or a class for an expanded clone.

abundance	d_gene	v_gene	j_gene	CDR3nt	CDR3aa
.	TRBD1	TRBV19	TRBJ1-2	TGTGCCAGTAGGACGACAGGGAACTATGGCTACACCTTC	CASRTTGNYGYTF
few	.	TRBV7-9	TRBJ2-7	TGTGCCAGCAGCGGGGGGGGGGCGCATATCTACGAGCAGTACTTC	CASSGGGAHIYEQYF
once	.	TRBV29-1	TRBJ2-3	TGCAGCGTGATACCAGGGGTAGATACGCAGTATTTT	CSVIPGVDTQYF
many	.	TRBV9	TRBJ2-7	TGTGCCAGCAGCGTAGTCGGGACGGGCGAGCAGTACTTC	CASSVVGTGEQYF
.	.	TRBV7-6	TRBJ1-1	TGTGCCAGCAGCTTAGGGGACGAGGCGAACACTGAAGCTTTCTTT	CASSLGDEANTEAFF
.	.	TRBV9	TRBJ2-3	TGTGCCAGCAGCGGGGACGGTCGGAGCACAGATACGCAGTATTTT	CASSGDGRSTDTQYF
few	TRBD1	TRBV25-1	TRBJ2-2	TGTGCCAGCAGTGACCCCGGACAGGGATCAGGCACCGGGGAGCTGTTTTTT	CASSDPGQGSGTGELFF
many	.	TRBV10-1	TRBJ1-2	TGCGCCAGCAGTGCCACAGGATACTCAGAGTTTATGGAGGGCTACACCTTC	CASSATGYSEFMEGYTF
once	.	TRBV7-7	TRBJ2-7	TGTGCTCGATCCCCCCTGGTCTACGAGCAGTACTTC	CARSPLVYEQYF
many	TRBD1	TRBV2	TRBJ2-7	TGTGCCAGCATCGAGGGGGCAGGGGGCTACGAGCAGTACTTC	CASIEGAGGYEQYF
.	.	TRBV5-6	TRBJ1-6	TGTGCCAGCAGCGTAGGACCGCTTAATTCACCCCTCCACTTT	CASSVGPLNSPLHF